A single sample is the source of the 2 T cell receptor beta chains below, sequenced in a study of T cells in women clearing cervical HPV infection (dated 2018 in TCRdb). The method was the immunoSEQ multiplex PCR assay. Not all clones reach the TCRdb copy of this immuneACCESS table, which keeps in-frame sequences only. Checked studies attribute under half of the gap to unresolved V genes and leave the rest unexplained. The sample table holds tens of thousands of clones. The ten largest make up roughly 8.4% of the sample. Material: blood buffy coat. Every receptor here comes from a woman aged 18 to 75 with a cervical HPV16 infection that either progressed to CIN3+ or cleared (not recorded which).

Remarks on this clone: The read is 3 residues too short to cover the CDR3 end, so that end is filled in from the germline J gene. The chain recombines TRBV12-3 or TRBV12-4 with TRBJ1-6; D not certain. Trimming shortened V by 4 bases and J by 7 bases, and 11 bases separated the two germline ends. This CDR3 has 14 amino acids. CDR3 DNA (partial): TGTGCCAGCAGTTCGCCCTCTAGGAATTCACCC. Amino acid sequence: CASSSPSRNSP. The entire CDR3 protein is CASSSPSRNSPLHF.

In regard to this clone: The observed sequence ends 3 residues before the CDR3 terminus, with the missing tail filled in from the germline J gene. The chain recombines TRBV7-7 with TRBJ2-5; maybe TRBD1 (6 bases). Per the germline V gene, CDR1 is SSHAT and CDR2 is FNYEAQ (reference sequence). Deletions cut 1 base from V and 2 bases from J, with 8 bases between. This CDR3 is built from 14 residues. Here the CDR3 reads CASSLGRGQETQYF. The sequenced CDR3 bases are TGTGCCAGCAGCTTAGGCAGGGGACAAGAGACC.